This record concerns one TCR beta chain sequence. The record originates from a study of CD8 T cells in Susac syndrome. About the research overall: Patients with Susac syndrome, at blood draw, were therapy-naive, on corticosteroids, or on intravenous immunoglobulin alone.

The germline V gene encodes CDR1 DFQATT and CDR2 SNEGSKA (reference sequence). Trimming cost V 3 bases and J 4 bases, with 6 bases left between them. This CDR3 is built from 11 residues. An amount of RNA that ranged from roughly 0.5 to 1 ug was reverse transcribed with random hexamers. One entry per CDR3 protein, called by TCRdb with MiXCR from the immunoSEQ multiplex PCR reads. The table has 95,000 to 150,000 distinct CDR3 sequences, approximately 96% seen once. TCR beta from blood CD8+ and CD4+ T cells was sequenced. The patients with Susac syndrome satisfied recently defined diagnostic criteria for either definite or probable disease.

This clonotype was obtained from a human donor with Susac syndrome. V gene TRBV20-1 combines with J gene TRBJ1-1; D gene unclear. Sample: CD4+ T cells from PBMCs. The CDR3 spells CSASSATEAFF. The CDR3 DNA reads TGCAGTGCTAGCTCGGCCACTGAAGCTTTCTTT.